These 10 T cell receptor beta chains share one sample of origin, sequenced in a study of T cells and Merkel cell carcinoma outcomes. Profiled with immunoSEQ multiplex PCR; TCRdb holds only in-frame clones, not every one. This table has approximately 6,300 clones, approximately 80% appearing once. Sequencing used tumor tissue from Merkel cell carcinoma. These receptors were collected from a human donor with Merkel cell carcinoma.

The chain carries TRBV7-2 and TRBJ1-5; 7 bases agree with TRBD1. The CDR3 totals 15 residues. The germline V gene has CDR1 SGHTA and CDR2 FQGNSA. With 2 bases clipped from V and 2 bases from J, the junction kept 3 bases outside the gene matches. The CDR3 bases are TGTGCCAGCAGCTTACGCCAGGGGGGCAATCAGCCCCAGCATTTT. Encoded protein: CASSLRQGGNQPQHF.

This chain joins TRBV4-1 and TRBJ2-4; 8 nucleotides agree with TRBD1. The germline CDR1 and CDR2 sequences are MGHRA and YSYEKL. J lost 3 bases, V lost 5 bases, and 6 bases had no gene match. The CDR3 totals 15 residues. The CDR3 spells CASSTGQGSKNIQYF. Here the CDR3 DNA reads TGCGCCAGCAGCACCGGACAGGGCAGCAAAAACATTCAGTACTTC.

The chain combines TRBV5-4 with TRBJ2-3, with D hard to call. The germline gives CDR1 SGHNT, CDR2 YYREEE (reference sequence). The CDR3 loop spans 14 amino acids. V gave up 4 bases and J gave up 0 bases, with 9 bases separating them. Here the CDR3 reads CASSPKKSTDTQYF. In DNA form, the CDR3 reads TGTGCCAGCAGCCCGAAAAAAAGCACAGATACGCAGTATTTT.

The chain couples TRBV19 to TRBJ2-7; D is unresolved. Looked up from germline, CDR1 is LNHDA and CDR2 is SQIVND (reference sequence). This CDR3 comprises 13 residues. V lost 0 bases, J lost 6 bases, and 9 bases lay in between. CDR3 nucleotide sequence: TGTGCCAGTAGTATAGATAGGTCCGGCGAGCAGTACTTC. Amino acids: CASSIDRSGEQYF.

The chain couples TRBV5-1 to TRBJ2-1; TRBD2 aligns across 13 bases. The ends lost 4 bases at V and 2 bases at J; junction bases unmatched: 6. CDR1 is SGHRS, CDR2 YFSETQ, per germline. The CDR3 covers 17 residues. Here the CDR3 DNA reads TGCGCCAGCAGCCCCTGGACTAGCGGGGGCACCTACAATGAGCAGTTCTTC. It encodes CASSPWTSGGTYNEQFF.

The genes are TRBV18 and TRBJ2-1; D may be TRBD1 (6 bases). Trimming removed 2 bases at V and 10 bases at J, with 12 bases between. CDR1 and CDR2 from the germline V gene are KGHSH and LQKENI. This CDR3 comprises 13 residues. The CDR3: CASSPTQGLEQFF. DNA of the CDR3: TGTGCCAGCTCACCAACCCAGGGGCTCGAGCAGTTCTTC.

The gene calls are TRBV5-4 and TRBJ2-3; D remains ambiguous. Trimming left V 2 bases short and J 2 bases short, with 9 bases between. CDR3 size: 14 residues. CDR1 and CDR2 (germline): SGHNT, YYREEE (reference sequence). The CDR3 sequence: CASSFGRDTDTQYF. The CDR3 DNA follows: TGTGCCAGCAGCTTCGGCAGAGACACAGATACGCAGTATTTT.

The chain recombines TRBV11-2 with TRBJ1-2; D remains unclear. Germline V gives CDR1 SGHAT, CDR2 FQNNGV. V gave up 0 bases and J gave up 7 bases, with 12 bases separating them. The CDR3 covers 14 residues. CDR3 sequence (DNA): TGTGCCAGCAGCTTAGATAGATCTGGCAGTGGCTACACCTTC. It yields the protein CASSLDRSGSGYTF.

This chain uses TRBV30 with TRBJ1-5, with TRBD1 identical over 8 bases. Germline trimming cut 3 bases from V and 5 bases from J; bases unmatched to any gene: 3. CDR1 is GTSNPN and CDR2 is SVGIG in the germline V gene (reference sequence). The CDR3 totals 13 residues. CDR3 nucleotides: TGTGCCTGGAGCGCGACAGGGGATCAGCCCCAGCATTTT. This encodes CAWSATGDQPQHF.

This clone showed up just a few times. The genes are TRBV19 and TRBJ1-4, with 7 bases identical to TRBD1. V shed 4 bases, J shed 10 bases, and the junction held 12 bases outside the gene matches. This CDR3 region has 15 residues. CDR1 and CDR2 from the germline V gene are LNHDA and SQIVND (reference sequence). CDR3 residues: CASSTGRDSSGKLFF. Here the CDR3 DNA reads TGTGCCAGTAGTACCGGCCGGGACAGCAGCGGAAAACTGTTTTTT.